Sequencing of this T cell receptor (beta chain) was carried out in a study of T-cell reconstitution after alpha-beta-depleted transplantation in children. General study points: One year after transplant, T-cell counts and diversity came mostly from newly produced T cells. Alpha-beta T cells present about two months after transplant were reported to originate from several hundred expanded graft clones. The high TCRbeta diversity at day 60 in some patients came from surviving recipient T cells and thymic progenitors.

On this clonotype itself: Its antigen is not identified.

A TCRbeta library incorporating unique molecular identifiers was prepared. TCRdb re-derived calls from the PCR reads in MiXCR, one entry per CDR3 protein. Altogether around 490,000 distinct CDR3 sequences are present, about an eighth being singletons, with the ten largest covering 14%. V was pared by 5 bases and J by 13 bases, with 29 bases of the junction left unmatched. CDR3 size: 19 residues. From germline, CDR1 is SGHAT and CDR2 FQNNGV. The TCR sequence derives from a female patient aged 2-9 years who had a stem cell transplant for aplastic anemia, so the T cells may come from the graft donor. The sample in question was PBMCs, mostly from graft donor cells, obtained 180 days after TCRalphabeta/CD19-depleted stem cell transplant. The chain links TRBV11-2 to TRBJ2-1; TRBD2 agrees at 7 bases. The CDR3, as DNA: TGTGCCAGCAGCCGCCGGGGAGCGGGATGGACCCAGGCCGACCGACTCCAGTTCTTC. It translates to CASSRRGAGWTQADRLQFF.